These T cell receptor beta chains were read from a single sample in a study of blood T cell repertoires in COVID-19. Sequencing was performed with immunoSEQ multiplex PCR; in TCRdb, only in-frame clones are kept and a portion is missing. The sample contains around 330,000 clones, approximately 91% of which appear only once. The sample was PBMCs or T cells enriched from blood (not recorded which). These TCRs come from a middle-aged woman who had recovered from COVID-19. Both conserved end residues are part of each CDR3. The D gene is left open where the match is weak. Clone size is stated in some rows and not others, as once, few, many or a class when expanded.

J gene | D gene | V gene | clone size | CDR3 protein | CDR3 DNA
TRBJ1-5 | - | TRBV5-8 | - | CASSLGQYSNQPQHF | TGTGCCAGCAGCTTGGGACAGTATAGCAATCAGCCCCAGCATTTT
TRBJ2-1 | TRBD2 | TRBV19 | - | CASSIGGLALQFF | TGTGCCAGTAGTATTGGAGGACTAGCACTCCAGTTCTTC
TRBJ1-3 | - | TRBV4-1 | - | CASSPGWTGNTIYF | TGCGCCAGCAGCCCGGGGTGGACTGGAAACACCATATATTTT
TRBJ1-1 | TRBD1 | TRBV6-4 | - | CASSASGQGAGEAFF | TGTGCCAGCAGTGCTTCGGGACAGGGGGCTGGTGAAGCTTTCTTT
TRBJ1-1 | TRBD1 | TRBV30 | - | CAWSDGQGDTEAFF | TGTGCCTGGAGTGACGGACAGGGGGACACTGAAGCTTTCTTT
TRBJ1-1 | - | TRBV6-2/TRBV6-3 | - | CASSYGGETLNTEAFF | TGTGCCAGCAGTTATGGAGGTGAGACACTGAACACTGAAGCTTTCTTT
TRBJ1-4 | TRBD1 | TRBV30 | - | CAWGQGNEKLFF | TGTGCCTGGGGACAGGGAAATGAAAAACTGTTTTTT
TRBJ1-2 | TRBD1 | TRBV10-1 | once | CASSEKGAYGYTF | TGCGCCAGCAGCGAAAAGGGGGCCTATGGCTACACCTTC
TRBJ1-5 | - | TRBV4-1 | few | CASSQDLVRVAKNQPQHF | TGCGCCAGCAGCCAAGATCTCGTCAGGGTCGCTAAAAATCAGCCCCAGCATTTT
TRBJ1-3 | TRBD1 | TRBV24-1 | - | CATSWDGTGGNTIYF | TGTGCCACCAGTTGGGACGGGACAGGTGGAAACACCATATATTTT
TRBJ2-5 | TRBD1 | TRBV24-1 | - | CATSDPSGTDLETQYF | TGTGCCACCAGTGACCCATCCGGGACAGATTTAGAGACCCAGTACTTC
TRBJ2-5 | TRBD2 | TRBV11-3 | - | CASSPGGSGGLRETQYF | TGTGCCAGCAGCCCAGGAGGTAGCGGGGGCCTCAGAGAGACCCAGTACTTC
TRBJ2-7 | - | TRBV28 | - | CASGEIGASYEQYF | TGTGCCAGCGGGGAAATAGGGGCGAGCTACGAGCAGTACTTC
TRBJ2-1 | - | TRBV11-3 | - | CASSLEAISSYNEQFF | TGTGCCAGCAGCTTAGAAGCGATCAGCTCCTACAATGAGCAGTTCTTC
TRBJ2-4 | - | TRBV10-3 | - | CAISTSNSSLAKNIQYF | TGTGCCATCAGTACCTCTAATTCCTCTCTAGCCAAAAACATTCAGTACTTC
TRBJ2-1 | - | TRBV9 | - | CASSVSPGGEQFF | TGTGCCAGCAGCGTAAGTCCAGGTGGGGAGCAGTTCTTC
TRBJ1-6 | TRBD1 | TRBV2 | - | CASTGTGGKSYNSPLHF | TGTGCCAGCACTGGGACAGGGGGCAAATCCTATAATTCACCCCTCCACTTT
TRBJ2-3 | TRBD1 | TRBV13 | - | CASSSTGTGTDTQYF | TGTGCCAGCAGCTCGACCGGGACAGGGACAGATACGCAGTATTTT
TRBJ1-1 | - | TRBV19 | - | CASSSRAGWAEAFF | TGTGCCAGTAGCTCTAGGGCAGGGTGGGCTGAAGCTTTCTTT
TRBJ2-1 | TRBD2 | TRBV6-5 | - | CASSRGLAGDNEQFF | TGTGCCAGCAGTAGGGGACTAGCGGGGGACAATGAGCAGTTCTTC
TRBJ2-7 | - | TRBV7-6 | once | CASSTFGGTYEQYF | TGTGCCAGCAGCACCTTCGGCGGAACCTACGAGCAGTACTTC
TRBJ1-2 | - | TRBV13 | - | CASSLPGASSGYTF | TGTGCCAGCAGCTTACCAGGGGCTTCGTCTGGCTACACCTTC
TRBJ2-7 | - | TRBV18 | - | CASSPTQGSYEQYF | TGTGCCAGCTCACCTACTCAGGGATCCTACGAGCAGTACTTC
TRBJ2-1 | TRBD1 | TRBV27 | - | CASSSQALTGSSYNEQFF | TGTGCCAGCAGTTCCCAAGCCCTGACAGGGTCCTCCTACAATGAGCAGTTCTTC
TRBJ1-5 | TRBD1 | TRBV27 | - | CASSLWMGQGDNQPQHF | TGTGCCAGCAGTTTATGGATGGGGCAGGGGGACAATCAGCCCCAGCATTTT
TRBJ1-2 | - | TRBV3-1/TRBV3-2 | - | CASSPGIREFGYTF | TGTGCCAGCAGTCCGGGGATACGCGAATTTGGCTACACCTTC
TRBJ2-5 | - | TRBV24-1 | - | CATSDPGAAQYF | TGTGCCACCAGTGACCCCGGAGCGGCCCAGTACTTC
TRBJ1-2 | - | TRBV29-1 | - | CSVVQGANYGYTF | TGCAGCGTTGTCCAAGGGGCCAACTATGGCTACACCTTC
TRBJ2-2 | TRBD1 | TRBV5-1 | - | CASSLLTGTDTGELFF | TGCGCCAGCAGCTTATTGACAGGGACGGACACCGGGGAGCTGTTTTTT
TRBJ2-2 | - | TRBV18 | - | CASSPPQIANTGELFF | TGTGCCAGCTCACCACCCCAGATTGCGAACACCGGGGAGCTGTTTTTT
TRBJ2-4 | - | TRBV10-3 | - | CDTSRAKNIQYF | TGTGACACGTCCCGAGCCAAAAACATTCAGTACTTC